The T cell receptor (beta chain) under discussion was sequenced for a study of T cell responses to AZD1222 COVID-19 vaccine. Findings of the study overall: All repertoire sampling was performed exclusively after the peak T cell response.

From germline, CDR1 is KGHSH and CDR2 LQKENI. This CDR3 region has 16 residues. The V gene lost 2 bases and the J gene lost 5 bases, with 13 bases spanning the gap. As regards this clone: What it binds is unknown.

Produced via immunoSEQ multiplex PCR; TCRdb's table is partial and in-frame only. Of 100,000 to 120,000 clones in the sample, over 85% were seen once. The rearrangement uses TRBV18 and TRBJ1-6, with no clear D. The sequences come from peripheral blood, collected 28 days after the second AZD1222 dose. This TCR was recovered from an adult who received the AZD1222 COVID-19 vaccine. The CDR3 DNA reads as TGTGCCAGCTCACCATTTATCGGGGAGGATAATTCACCCCTCCACTTT. It is translated as CASSPFIGEDNSPLHF.